This TCR beta chain appears in the sequencing data of a study of blood T cell repertoires in COVID-19. Study information: Donors in the United States, Italy and Spain gave samples during acute or convalescent COVID-19.

As handled by the study authors: Amplifying reference gene primers gave estimates of nucleated cell counts. Libraries were prepared by immunoSEQ multiplex PCR; TCRdb keeps only in-frame clonotypes and omits some of them. D and trimming come from the DNA, and the V and J calls and clone size come from that table. This repertoire shows under 250,000 clones, less than 90% found once; its top ten account for under 3%. The sample was peripheral blood. The receptor was derived from a woman between 65 and 79 years old with active or convalescent COVID-19.

The CDR3 is CASSFGSTDTQYF. The CDR3 nucleotides read TGTGCCAGCAGCTTCGGTAGCACAGATACGCAGTATTTT. The chain couples TRBV5-6 to TRBJ2-3; unclear D gene. The CDR3 consists of 13 residues. V dropped 2 bases and J dropped 0 bases, with 4 bases sitting between them. Germline V gene lookup returns CDR1 SGHDT and CDR2 YYEEEE.